Listed here are 11 T cell receptor beta chains from one sample, sequenced in a study of naive and memory T cell subsets. Both TRBC1 and TRBC2 were covered by a beta constant-region primer of two equimolar oligonucleotides. Nested alpha and beta constant-region primers with the SP2 primer drove four PCR rounds on ligated cDNA. TCRdb used MiXCR to reprocess the UMI-ligation and nested PCR reads, holding one entry per CDR3 protein. The sample carries about 34,000 distinct CDR3 sequences, 18% recorded once. The specimen sequenced was effector memory CD4+ T cells from blood. Subset meaning: effector memory, CD45RA- CD27-. The receptor source for this set is a human donor in good health.

This clonotype appeared many times. The rearrangement joins TRBV6-2 or TRBV6-3 to TRBJ1-1, with unresolved D. V was clipped by 6 bases and J by 1 base, with 15 bases between them. The germline gives CDR1 MNHEY, CDR2 SVGEGT. This CDR3 spans 15 amino acids. This CDR3 reads CASSLAVRENTEAFF. Written as DNA, the CDR3 is TGTGCCAGCAGCCTAGCGGTTCGGGAGAACACTGAAGCTTTCTTT.

The chain recombines TRBV7-2 with TRBJ2-1, with 11 bases matching TRBD2. The V segment lost 5 bases and the J segment 4 bases; nucleotides outside the gene matches: 4. Germline V gene lookup returns CDR1 SGHTA and CDR2 FQGNSA. The CDR3 length is 15 residues. CDR3 nucleotides: TGTGCCAGCAGCCGGACTAGCGGGCAGTACAATGAGCAGTTCTTC. It yields the protein CASSRTSGQYNEQFF.

The sample holds a few counts of this clonotype. The gene calls are TRBV4-3 and TRBJ1-1; the D is unclear. Germline loops: CDR1 LGHNA, CDR2 YSLEER. The length of the CDR3 is 14 residues. V was shortened by 1 base and J by 0 bases, with 6 bases between the two germline ends. The CDR3 nucleotides are TGCGCCAGCAGCCAAGCAGTATTGAACACTGAAGCTTTCTTT. The encoded protein is CASSQAVLNTEAFF.

The CDR3, as DNA: TGCAGTGCGAATGGACAGAGAGGGGCCGAGCAGTACTTC. Protein product: CSANGQRGAEQYF. This chain joins TRBV20-1 and TRBJ2-7; tentative D call: TRBD1 (6 bases). Looked up from germline, CDR1 is DFQATT and CDR2 is SNEGSKA (reference sequence). The V and J ends lost 6 bases and 6 bases respectively, with 18 bases between them. This CDR3 is 13 amino acids long.

The genes are TRBV11-2 and TRBJ2-1, with 7 bases lining up with TRBD2. Germline trimming cut 1 base from V and 4 bases from J; bases unmatched to any gene: 7. The CDR3 covers 16 residues. Germline V gene data show CDR1 as SGHAT and CDR2 as FQNNGV. In DNA form, the CDR3 reads TGTGCCAGCAGCTTAGTCCTAGCGGACAAATACAATGAGCAGTTCTTC. Its translation: CASSLVLADKYNEQFF.

At least ten counts were recorded for this clonotype. The chain combines TRBV6-5 with TRBJ2-3, with 7 bases lining up with TRBD2. The CDR3 spans 14 residues. With V trimmed by 6 bases and J by 1 base, 4 bases remained unmatched. CDR1 and CDR2 (germline): MNHEY, SVGAGI. The CDR3 DNA reads TGTGCCAGCAGAGCGGGGCCGGGCACAGATACGCAGTATTTT. Its protein is CASRAGPGTDTQYF.

This rearrangement joins TRBV6-2 or TRBV6-3 to TRBJ2-5, with TRBD2 identical over 13 bases. The junction had 3 bases not matched to a gene; V was cut back by 8 bases and J by 3 bases. Germline-derived CDR1 and CDR2 are MNHEY and SVGEGT. The CDR3 consists of 14 residues. Written as DNA, the CDR3 is TGTGCCAGCTCCGGGACTAGCGGGGAAGAGACCCAGTACTTC. Translation gives CASSGTSGEETQYF.

This clonotype was counted only a few times. The CDR3 sequence is CASSHPSGRGWGNNEQFF. The DNA for the CDR3 is TGTGCCAGCAGTCATCCTAGCGGGCGCGGATGGGGGAACAATGAGCAGTTCTTC. V usage is TRBV27 and J usage is TRBJ2-1, with TRBD2 matching over 8 bases. Per the germline V gene, CDR1 is MNHEY and CDR2 is SMNVEV (reference sequence). Trimming cost V 5 bases and J 5 bases; bases outside gene matches: 17. CDR3 length: 18 residues.

The chain combines TRBV28 with TRBJ1-4; D is ambiguous. V lost 8 bases and J 7 bases, leaving 11 bases between the germline ends. The CDR3 contains 12 residues. CDR1 is MDHEN and CDR2 is SYDVKM in the germline V gene. CDR3 nucleotide sequence: TGTGCCAGCCATACCGGGGTTGAAAAACTGTTTTTT. This codes for CASHTGVEKLFF.

With regard to this clonotype: A read error may be the cause here, since a much bigger clone is one base away. The rearrangement uses TRBV2 and TRBJ2-3, with a possible D match to TRBD2 (5 bases). Trimming shortened V by 3 bases and J by 8 bases, and 15 bases separated the two germline ends. Germline V gene data show CDR1 as SNHLY and CDR2 as FYNNEI. The CDR3 is 14 residues long. The CDR3 protein is CASSEEVAAGTQYF. DNA of the CDR3: TGTGCCAGCAGTGAGGAGGTTGCGGCAGGTACGCAGTATTTT.

In this sample, this clonotype turned up many times. The chain couples TRBV6-6 to TRBJ1-1, with a weak D call TRBD1 (6 bases). Trimming left V 6 bases short and J 4 bases short, with 15 bases between. Germline V gene sequence: CDR1 MNHNY, CDR2 SVGAGI (reference sequence). The CDR3 loop spans 14 amino acids. Here the CDR3 reads CASSRTSGVTEAFF. The CDR3 DNA follows: TGTGCCAGCAGCCGTACTTCAGGGGTCACTGAAGCTTTCTTT.